The clone carrying this T cell receptor beta chain was recorded a few times. The sample comes from a study of blood T cell repertoires in COVID-19. At the level of the study: PBMCs, B-cell-depleted T cells, or T cells were the source of the cDNA or gDNA that made up the material.

In the source study's methods: For nucleated cells, counts were estimated from reference gene primer amplification. The repertoire was sequenced with immunoSEQ multiplex PCR; TCRdb's copy has only in-frame clones and lacks some. That table supplies the V and J calls and clone size; D and trimming were determined from the DNA. The sample includes around 130,000 clones, roughly 85% of them seen just once. The V and J ends lost 7 bases and 0 bases respectively, with 10 bases between them. Germline CDR1 is MNHEY and CDR2 is SVGAGI. This CDR3 is built from 14 residues. The chain carries TRBV6-5 and TRBJ1-3, with a tentative D call TRBD1 (5 bases). The receptor's source is a man between 50 and 59 years old with acute or convalescent COVID-19. Sequencing was carried out using peripheral blood. The CDR3 is CASIQVDSGNTIYF. CDR3 bases: TGTGCCAGCATACAGGTTGACTCTGGAAACACCATATATTTT.